A single sample gave rise to the 6 T cell receptor beta chains below, sequenced in a study of T cells after yellow fever vaccination. TCRdb fed the 5' RACE reads into MiXCR, producing one record per CDR3 protein. This repertoire shows approximately 170,000 distinct CDR3 sequences, approximately 10% found once; its top ten account for less than 40%. The sequenced sample was CD8+ T cells sorted from PBMCs, obtained 15 days after the yellow fever booster vaccination. All receptors come from a man younger than 35 who received the YFV17D yellow fever vaccine.

This clonotype appeared a few times. This chain uses TRBV4-3 with TRBJ2-1, with D perhaps given as TRBD1 or TRBD2 (5 bases each). The CDR3 spans 16 residues. V lost 0 bases to trimming and J lost 4 bases, with 13 bases between them. Germline assignment: CDR1 LGHNA and CDR2 YSLEER. CDR3 protein: CASSQERGLSYNEQFF. The CDR3 region has the DNA TGCGCCAGCAGCCAAGAGAGGGGTTTGTCGTACAATGAGCAGTTCTTC.

This chain joins TRBV7-9 and TRBJ2-5; TRBD1 agrees at 8 bases. The junction had 6 bases not matched to a gene; V was cut back by 5 bases and J by 1 base. This CDR3 contains 15 residues. Germline V gene lookup returns CDR1 SEHNR and CDR2 FQNEAQ (reference sequence). DNA for the CDR3: TGTGCCAGCAGCCTCGCGCAGGGGGCCCAAGAGACCCAGTACTTC. Protein product: CASSLAQGAQETQYF. The variable domain in full, with the rest retrieved from reference TRBV7-9 and TRBJ2-5, is DTGVSQNPRHKITKRGQNVTFRCDPISEHNRLYWYRQTLGQGPEFLTYFQNEAQLEKSRLLSDRFSAERPKGSFSTLEIQRTEQGDSAMYLCASSLAQGAQETQYFGPGTRLLVL.

This chain uses TRBV7-9 with TRBJ2-1; D may be TRBD2 (5 bases). CDR1 and CDR2 from the germline V gene are SEHNR and FQNEAQ (reference sequence). The CDR3 is made up of 13 amino acids. Trimming took 1 base from V and 10 from J, leaving 11 bases between them. CDR3 in DNA: TGTGCCAGCAGCTTAGATGGGAGCAGGGAGCAGTTCTTC. Translating gives CASSLDGSREQFF. Full variable domain (rest looked up from reference TRBV7-9 and TRBJ2-1): DTGVSQNPRHKITKRGQNVTFRCDPISEHNRLYWYRQTLGQGPEFLTYFQNEAQLEKSRLLSDRFSAERPKGSFSTLEIQRTEQGDSAMYLCASSLDGSREQFFGPGTRLTVL.

The V call is TRBV6-1, the J call TRBJ2-7; 8 positions agree with TRBD2. The CDR3 extends over 15 amino acids. V gave up 2 bases and J gave up 2 bases; unmatched junction bases: 5. Germline loops: CDR1 MNHNS, CDR2 SASEGT. The CDR3 nucleotides are TGTGCCAGCAGTGAACTAATAGCGGGGCCCTACGAGCAGTACGTC. Its protein product is CASSELIAGPYEQYV.

In its sample, this clonotype was seen a few times. The chain couples TRBV27 to TRBJ2-7; D perhaps matches TRBD1 (6 bases). The length of the CDR3 is 15 residues. V gave up 2 bases and J gave up 5 bases, with 16 bases separating them. Germline CDR1 is MNHEY and CDR2 is SMNVEV (reference sequence). The CDR3 nucleotides are TGTGCCAGCAGTTTAACAGGGCTCGTGGGGAACGAGCAGTACGTC. It is translated as CASSLTGLVGNEQYV.

Ten or more counts support this clonotype. The V call is TRBV4-1, the J call TRBJ1-4, with 12 bases aligning to TRBD1. The CDR3 runs 18 residues. The junction had 9 bases not matched to a gene; V was cut back by 5 bases and J by 2 bases. In germline, CDR1 is MGHRA, CDR2 YSYEKL. The CDR3 DNA reads TGCGCCAGCAGCGCCGGGACAGGGGGCTGGAAGACTAATGAAAAACTGTTTTTT. Amino acid sequence: CASSAGTGGWKTNEKLFF.